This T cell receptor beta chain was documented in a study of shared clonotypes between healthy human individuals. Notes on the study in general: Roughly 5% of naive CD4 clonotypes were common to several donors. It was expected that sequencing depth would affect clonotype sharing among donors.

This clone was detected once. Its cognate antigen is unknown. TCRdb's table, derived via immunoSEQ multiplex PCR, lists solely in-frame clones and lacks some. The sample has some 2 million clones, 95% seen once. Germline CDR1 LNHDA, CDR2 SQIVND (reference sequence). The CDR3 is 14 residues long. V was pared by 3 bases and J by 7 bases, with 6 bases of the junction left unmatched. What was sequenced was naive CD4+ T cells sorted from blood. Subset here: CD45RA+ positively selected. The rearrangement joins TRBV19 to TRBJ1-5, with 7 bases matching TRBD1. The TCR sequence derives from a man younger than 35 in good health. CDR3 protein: CASSISQGRQPQHF. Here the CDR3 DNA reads TGTGCCAGTAGTATCTCACAGGGGAGACAGCCCCAGCATTTT.